This T cell receptor (beta chain) stems from a study of blood T cells in healthy people across ages. General observations from the study: Since the PBMCs were unsorted, naive and antigen-experienced cells could not be conclusively compared. There was a strong correlation between TCR beta diversity and naive T cell percentage.

As concerns this clonotype: Its antigen is as yet unknown.

The CDR3 extends over 12 amino acids. J gave up 6 bases and V 2 bases, and 3 bases lay outside the gene matches. The germline CDR1 and CDR2 sequences are DFQATT and SNEGSKA (reference sequence). A second PCR of roughly 7 to 11 cycles used a sample-barcoded 5' primer and a J-beta primer mix. One entry per CDR3 protein, called by TCRdb with MiXCR from the 5' RACE reads. The sample includes around 780,000 distinct CDR3 sequences, roughly three fifths seen only once; the top ten take about a quarter. Investigators took around 11 milliliters of peripheral blood from every donor. Every sample yielded at least 6.5 million isolated PBMCs.

The origin of this receptor is a man aged 35 to 55 in good health. Sequenced sample: blood. The chain uses TRBV20-1 and TRBJ2-7; 8 bases match TRBD1. CDR3 DNA: TGCAGTGCTAGACAGGGGGCAGTCGAGCAGTACTTC. Translation: CSARQGAVEQYF.